These T cell receptor beta chains were read from a single sample in a study of molecular identifiers for immune sequencing clone quantification. MiXCR, applied by TCRdb to the PCR reads, yields one record per CDR3 protein. The table lists about 320,000 distinct CDR3 sequences, over 20% of them singletons. Source material: naive CD8+ T cells from blood, with Jurkat cell RNA spiked in. The origin of the receptors is a human donor in good health. Some libraries in this study had Jurkat cell RNA spiked in. Each CDR3 is given with its conserved first and last residue. Each record gives: D gene, J gene, V gene, clone size, CDR3 protein, CDR3 DNA. D genes are given only for firm matches. The size of a clone is reported for some rows only, either as once, few or many, or as a class for expanded clones.

.	TRBJ2-3	TRBV6-5	once	CASSSGRALKDTLYF	TGTGCCAGCAGTTCCGGCCGCGCTCTAAAGGATACGCTGTATTTT
.	TRBJ2-7	TRBV3-1	many	CASSPGRASYEQYF	TGTGCCAGCAGCCCCGGCAGGGCCTCCTACGAGCAGTACTTC
.	TRBJ2-2	TRBV7-3	many	CASSSDYANTGELFF	TGTGCCAGCAGCTCGGACTACGCCAACACCGGGGAGCTGTTTTTT
TRBD1	TRBJ1-1	TRBV7-9	.	CASSTGETTEAFF	TGTGCCAGCAGCACAGGGGAAACAACTGAAGCTTTCTTT
.	TRBJ2-5	TRBV20-1	.	CSARDAGKGQETQYF	TGCAGTGCTAGAGACGCAGGGAAGGGGCAAGAGACCCAGTACTTC
TRBD2	TRBJ2-3	TRBV20-1	many	CSAENLAEATDTQYF	TGCAGTGCCGAGAACCTAGCGGAAGCCACAGATACGCAGTATTTT
.	TRBJ2-7	TRBV6-1	.	CASSEFGTDYEQYF	TGTGCCAGCAGTGAATTTGGGACGGACTACGAGCAGTACTTC
TRBD1	TRBJ1-1	TRBV30	few	CAWSPKTGVPEAFF	TGTGCCTGGAGTCCGAAGACAGGGGTCCCTGAAGCTTTCTTT
.	TRBJ2-7	TRBV5-6	.	CASSWGLTSYEHYF	TGTGCCAGCAGCTGGGGACTGACCTCCTACGAGCACTACTTC
.	TRBJ2-1	TRBV20-1	few	CSAHRLGHRGWAHEQFF	TGCAGTGCTCACCGGTTGGGGCACCGGGGGTGGGCCCATGAGCAGTTCTTC
TRBD2	TRBJ2-3	TRBV12-3/TRBV12-4	many	CASLQTSARTDTQYF	TGTGCCAGCTTACAGACTAGCGCTCGCACAGATACGCAGTATTTT
TRBD2	TRBJ2-1	TRBV27	.	CASSQLAGAYYNERFF	TGTGCCAGCAGTCAACTAGCGGGGGCCTACTACAATGAGCGGTTCTTC
TRBD2	TRBJ2-7	TRBV7-9	many	CASSAGTSYEQYF	TGTGCCAGCAGTGCCGGGACTAGCTACGAGCAGTACTTC
.	TRBJ1-1	TRBV20-1	.	CSAGAFEAFF	TGCAGTGCAGGGGCCTTTGAAGCTTTCTTT
.	TRBJ1-6	TRBV27	.	CASSLSGETGSLLHF	TGTGCCAGCAGTTTATCGGGCGAAACAGGTTCACTCCTCCACTTT
.	TRBJ2-7	TRBV19	.	CASTPGVGTVHEQYF	TGTGCCAGTACCCCGGGGGTCGGGACAGTACACGAGCAGTACTTC
.	TRBJ1-5	TRBV7-9	many	CASSLSFSNQPQHF	TGTGCCAGCAGCTTAAGTTTCAGCAATCAGCCCCAGCATTTT
.	TRBJ1-2	TRBV6-6	many	CARGELYGYTF	TGTGCCAGGGGGGAGCTCTATGGCTACACCTTC
.	TRBJ2-2	TRBV24-1	few	CATSDHGADTGELFF	TGTGCCACCAGTGATCACGGTGCGGACACCGGGGAGCTGTTTTTT
.	TRBJ2-5	TRBV3-1	few	CASSQESARTADQETQYF	TGTGCCAGCAGCCAAGAATCGGCAAGGACAGCAGACCAAGAGACCCAGTACTTC
TRBD1	TRBJ2-1	TRBV30	many	CAWGDRGSYNEQFF	TGTGCCTGGGGCGACAGGGGATCCTACAATGAGCAGTTCTTC
TRBD1	TRBJ1-5	TRBV2	many	CASTTDRGSNQPQHF	TGTGCCAGCACTACGGACAGGGGAAGTAATCAGCCCCAGCATTTT
TRBD2	TRBJ2-3	TRBV6-5	.	CAVGQSGGAPDTQYF	TGTGCCGTAGGGCAAAGCGGGGGGGCCCCAGATACGCAGTATTTT
TRBD2	TRBJ2-7	TRBV7-9	.	CASSPGGGGPAYF	TGTGCCAGCAGCCCGGGGGGCGGGGGGCCTGCGTACTTC
.	TRBJ2-1	TRBV2	.	CASKEGNYNEQFF	TGTGCCAGCAAAGAGGGAAACTACAATGAGCAGTTCTTC
.	TRBJ2-1	TRBV6-6	once	CASSPARGDSYSEQFF	TGTGCCAGCAGCCCGGCGAGGGGGGACAGTTACAGTGAGCAGTTCTTC
.	TRBJ2-5	TRBV27	once	CASSPRGTGLETQYF	TGTGCCAGCAGTCCCCGGGGTACAGGGTTGGAGACCCAGTACTTC
.	TRBJ2-5	TRBV5-4	many	CASSFGQETQYF	TGTGCCAGCAGCTTTGGGCAAGAGACCCAGTACTTC
.	TRBJ2-3	TRBV20-1	.	CSAPARQVSTDTQYF	TGCAGTGCCCCCGCGCGGCAAGTTAGCACAGATACGCAGTATTTT
.	TRBJ2-1	TRBV7-2	.	CASSFSPGEQFF	TGTGCCAGCAGCTTCTCTCCCGGTGAGCAGTTCTTC
.	TRBJ2-2	TRBV6-2/TRBV6-3	.	CASSYIADGELFF	TGTGCCAGCAGTTATATCGCCGACGGGGAGCTGTTTTTT
.	TRBJ2-7	TRBV7-8	many	CASSPPEYIYEQYF	TGTGCCAGCAGCCCCCCCGAGTACATCTACGAGCAGTACTTC